A single sample is the source of the 26 T cell receptor beta chains below, sequenced in a study of human T cells and chemical hapten exposure. Time point meaning: pre-sensitization, week 0. This sample's treatment: therapeutic diphenylcyclopropenone sensitization with weekly scalp DPC. TCRdb reanalysed the RACE reads using MiXCR and keeps one entry per CDR3 protein. Found here are over 70,000 distinct CDR3 sequences, around 15% of them singletons; the top ten hold roughly 4.8%. Sequencing was performed on whole blood, taken in connection with sensitization to the hapten diphenylcyclopropenone (DPC). Source of these receptors: a woman between 50 and 59 years old with alopecia areata. Some clones in this sample may be carry-over from other donors' samples.

The chain uses TRBV2 and TRBJ1-5; possible D gene TRBD1, 6 bases. Trimming removed 8 bases from V and 6 bases from J, with 14 bases in between. The CDR3 has 13 residues. Looked up from germline, CDR1 is SNHLY and CDR2 is FYNNEI. Written as DNA, the CDR3 is TGTGCCAGCGGGGAGCAGGGGCGTCAGCCCCAGCATTTT. Its protein product is CASGEQGRQPQHF.

This chain links TRBV4-2 with TRBJ2-7, with D uncertain. Germline CDR1 reads LGHNA; CDR2 reads YNFKEQ. The V gene lost 0 bases and the J gene lost 4 bases, with 10 bases spanning the gap. The CDR3 contains 14 residues. CDR3 residues: CASSQEISTYEQYF. CDR3 DNA sequence: TGTGCCAGCAGCCAAGAAATTTCTACGTACGAGCAGTACTTC.

This clonotype was seen a handful of times. V is TRBV24-1 and J is TRBJ1-2, with 8 bases that match TRBD1. CDR3 size: 12 residues. Germline CDR1 and CDR2: KGHDR and SFDVKD. V was pared by 9 bases and J by 3 bases, with 2 bases of the junction left unmatched. CDR3 in DNA: TGTGCCACCGGACAGGGAGACTATGGCTACACCTTC. As protein: CATGQGDYGYTF.

This clonotype has more than one count but fewer than ten. This sequence joins TRBV9 and TRBJ2-7; D may be TRBD2 (6 bases). This CDR3 is 13 amino acids long. Germline-derived CDR1 and CDR2 are SGDLS and YYNGEE. V was clipped by 4 bases and J by 3 bases, with 11 bases between them. The CDR3 DNA reads TGTGCCAGCAGCACGGGACTCGTCTACGAGCAGTACTTC. It translates to CASSTGLVYEQYF.

The chain links TRBV18 to TRBJ2-2; TRBD1 might be the D (6 bases). There are 14 residues in the CDR3. V was clipped by 8 bases and J by 0 bases, with 10 bases between them. CDR1 is KGHSH and CDR2 is LQKENI in the germline V gene. CDR3 nucleotide sequence: TGTGCCAGCGCCGGGACAACGAACACCGGGGAGCTGTTTTTT. Residues: CASAGTTNTGELFF.

This chain connects TRBV19 to TRBJ2-2, with D tentatively TRBD2 (5 bases). V was pared by 4 bases and J by 0 bases, with 12 bases between. Germline V gives CDR1 LNHDA, CDR2 SQIVND (reference sequence). The CDR3 is made up of 16 amino acids. The CDR3 DNA reads TGTGCCAGTAGTACGGTGGGCGGGTCGAACACCGGGGAGCTGTTTTTT. It yields the protein CASSTVGGSNTGELFF.

This clonotype showed up just a few times. The chain employs TRBV6-5 and TRBJ2-2; D not resolved. CDR3 length: 13 amino acids. The V and J ends lost 10 bases and 4 bases respectively, with 13 bases between them. The germline V gene has CDR1 MNHEY and CDR2 SVGAGI. The CDR3 region has the DNA TGTGCCACGCTCACGTCGGGCACCGGGGAGCTGTTTTTT. Its translation is CATLTSGTGELFF.

This rearrangement joins TRBV25-1 to TRBJ1-4; TRBD1 is a possible D gene (6 bases). CDR1 MGHDK and CDR2 SYGVNS come from the germline V gene. V lost 2 bases and J lost 4, with 11 bases in between. CDR3 size: 15 residues. Here the CDR3 DNA reads TGTGCCAGCAGTGAAAAGGGGGGAATTAATGAAAAACTGTTTTTT. Encoded protein: CASSEKGGINEKLFF.

The V and J genes are TRBV6-1 and TRBJ1-4; maybe TRBD1 (5 bases). This CDR3 has 13 residues. Germline CDR1 and CDR2: MNHNS and SASEGT. Trimming pared 6 bases from V and 5 bases from J, leaving 10 bases between. The CDR3 coding sequence is TGTGCCAGCAGGGACATGGAGAATGAAAAACTGTTTTTT. It translates to CASRDMENEKLFF.

This clonotype was seen only a few times. The chain is built from TRBV2 and TRBJ1-1; D ambiguous. Trimming removed 6 bases at V and 5 bases at J, with 16 bases between. The CDR3 runs 14 residues. The V gene's germline CDR1 is SNHLY and CDR2 FYNNEI. The CDR3 DNA reads as TGTGCCAGCAGGGCGACGGAGTATGGGACTGAAGCTTTCTTT. Its protein is CASRATEYGTEAFF.

This clonotype was observed a handful of times. The chain recombines TRBV19 with TRBJ2-5; 8 bases line up with TRBD2. V was clipped by 4 bases and J by 1 base; unmatched bases: 2. CDR1 LNHDA and CDR2 SQIVND come from the germline V gene (reference sequence). This CDR3 region has 14 residues. The CDR3 coding sequence is TGTGCCAGTAGTACCGGGAGGGCCCAAGAGACCCAGTACTTC. Its protein product is CASSTGRAQETQYF.

The chain couples TRBV4-3 to TRBJ2-1; 10 nucleotides match TRBD2. V trimming: 0 bases; J trimming: 0 bases; junction bases outside the gene matches: 8. From germline, CDR1 is LGHNA and CDR2 YSLEER. This CDR3 has 19 residues. CDR3 DNA: TGCGCCAGCAGCCAAGATCTCAATAGCGGGAGGCCCTCCTACAATGAGCAGTTCTTC. Encoded protein: CASSQDLNSGRPSYNEQFF.

In its sample, this clonotype was seen a few times. The chain employs TRBV20-1 and TRBJ2-2, with unresolved D. There are 14 residues in the CDR3. CDR1 DFQATT and CDR2 SNEGSKA come from the germline V gene (reference sequence). V was cut by 0 bases and J by 1 base, with 6 bases left in between. In DNA, the CDR3 is TGCAGTGCTAGAGAGGGCGGGAACACCGGGGAGCTGTTTTTT. Protein product: CSAREGGNTGELFF.

This chain links TRBV27 with TRBJ2-7; 11 nucleotides line up with TRBD2. This CDR3 has 15 amino acids. V gave up 5 bases and J gave up 1 base; unmatched junction bases: 4. Germline loops: CDR1 MNHEY, CDR2 SMNVEV (reference sequence). The CDR3 bases are TGTGCCAGCAGTGCGACTAGCGGGGCGTCCTACGAGCAGTACTTC. Residues: CASSATSGASYEQYF.

This sequence joins TRBV20-1 and TRBJ2-3; D is uncertain. Germline CDR1 reads DFQATT; CDR2 reads SNEGSKA (reference sequence). The length of the CDR3 is 10 residues. V was pared by 5 bases and J by 2 bases, with 2 bases between. DNA of the CDR3: TGCAGTGCTTTCACAGATACGCAGTATTTT. Translated: CSAFTDTQYF.

There are many counts of this clonotype. The chain couples TRBV20-1 to TRBJ2-5; TRBD2 agrees at 14 bases. Germline V gene data show CDR1 as DFQATT and CDR2 as SNEGSKA (reference sequence). V lost 5 bases to trimming and J lost 5 bases; unmatched junction nucleotides: 4. This CDR3 has 14 amino acids. In DNA form, the CDR3 reads TGCAGTGCTTGGACTAGCGGGAGGAGGGAGACCCAGTACTTC. Residues: CSAWTSGRRETQYF.

The chain uses TRBV11-2 and TRBJ2-4; 9 nucleotides match TRBD1. The junction had 3 bases not matched to a gene; V was cut back by 1 base and J by 2 bases. The CDR3 extends over 16 amino acids. Germline assignment: CDR1 SGHAT and CDR2 FQNNGV. In DNA, the CDR3 is TGTGCCAGCAGCTTAGCACAGGGGGCATCCAAAAACATTCAGTACTTC. It specifies CASSLAQGASKNIQYF.

The chain joins TRBV6-5 to TRBJ2-1; D might be TRBD1 (6 bases). Trimming shortened V by 8 bases and J by 5 bases, and 13 bases separated the two germline ends. The CDR3 has 13 amino acids. The V gene's germline CDR1 is MNHEY and CDR2 SVGAGI. CDR3 in DNA: TGTGCCAGCGGTCGGGACAACAACAATGAGCAGTTCTTC. Its protein is CASGRDNNNEQFF.

This clonotype was counted only a few times. V is TRBV19 and J is TRBJ1-5; 7 positions agree with TRBD1. Germline V gene lookup returns CDR1 LNHDA and CDR2 SQIVND (reference sequence). V shed 6 bases, J shed 5 bases, and the junction held 1 base outside the gene matches. The CDR3 runs to 12 residues. CDR3 bases: TGTGCCAGTAGAACAGGGGATCAGCCCCAGCATTTT. Amino acids: CASRTGDQPQHF.

This clonotype came up many times. The V call is TRBV20-1, the J call TRBJ1-2; 7 bases are a match to TRBD1. The V gene's germline CDR1 is DFQATT and CDR2 SNEGSKA (reference sequence). The trim removed 5 bases at V and 1 base at J, leaving 7 bases unmatched. The CDR3 covers 14 residues. The CDR3 is CSASGTEINYGYTF. The CDR3 DNA follows: TGCAGTGCTTCCGGGACAGAAATTAACTATGGCTACACCTTC.

This clonotype was recorded a few times. This chain links TRBV29-1 with TRBJ1-1, with D maybe TRBD1 (6 bases). Germline lookup yields CDR1 SQVTM and CDR2 ANQGSEA. The length of the CDR3 is 12 residues. The V and J ends lost 7 bases and 4 bases respectively, with 13 bases between them. CDR3 loop: CSALQGTTEAFF. CDR3 bases: TGCAGCGCCCTACAGGGAACCACTGAAGCTTTCTTT.

This clonotype was seen more than once but under ten times. The chain employs TRBV7-2 and TRBJ2-3, with D possibly TRBD2 on 5 matching bases. Germline-derived CDR1 and CDR2 are SGHTA and FQGNSA. The CDR3 runs 15 residues. Trimming removed 4 bases at V and 0 bases at J, with 11 bases between. The chain's CDR3 is CASSSRRTSTDTQYF. The DNA for the CDR3 is TGTGCCAGCAGCTCCCGACGGACTAGCACAGATACGCAGTATTTT.

This chain connects TRBV7-8 to TRBJ2-5; the match to TRBD2 covers 9 bases. The CDR3 length is 16 residues. Trimming cost V 3 bases and J 2 bases; bases outside gene matches: 7. The germline gives CDR1 SGHVS, CDR2 FQNEAQ. The CDR3 loop is CASSFTLTSGQETQYF. The CDR3 coding sequence is TGTGCCAGCAGCTTCACCCTGACTAGCGGACAAGAGACCCAGTACTTC.

V is TRBV20-1 and J is TRBJ2-7; TRBD2 matches at 8 bases. This CDR3 spans 16 amino acids. V was pared by 6 bases and J by 4 bases, with 17 bases of the junction left unmatched. Germline-derived CDR1 and CDR2 are DFQATT and SNEGSKA (reference sequence). CDR3 sequence: CSAQRPSSGSRYEQYF. The CDR3 DNA reads TGCAGTGCCCAAAGGCCCTCGAGCGGGAGTAGATACGAGCAGTACTTC.

This clonotype has a handful of counts. The chain joins TRBV7-2 to TRBJ1-5; D is undetermined. CDR3 length equals 14 residues. Germline V CDR1 and CDR2: SGHTA, FQGNSA. The ends were cut back, 0 bases at V and 3 bases at J, with 6 bases in the middle. CDR3 coding DNA: TGTGCCAGCAGCTTAGCTCAGGACAATCAGCCCCAGCATTTT. Translated: CASSLAQDNQPQHF.

This clonotype has ten or more counts. The chain couples TRBV29-1 to TRBJ1-1; D unclear. CDR3 length: 11 residues. Germline CDR1 reads SQVTM; CDR2 reads ANQGSEA. The ends were cut back, 7 bases at V and 10 bases at J, with 16 bases in the middle. CDR3 DNA sequence: TGCAGCGCCGTTCAAAACCGGCGAGCTTTCTTT. As protein: CSAVQNRRAFF.